These T cell receptor beta chains were read from a single sample in a study of shared clonotypes between healthy human individuals. Profiling relied on immunoSEQ multiplex PCR, and the TCRdb table lists in-frame clones only, not all of them. The sample holds roughly 770,000 clones, just over 95% seen once. The sequenced sample consisted of naive CD8+ T cells sorted from blood. These receptor sequences come from a man aged 30 to 39 in good health. Both conserved end residues are part of each CDR3. Each record gives: J gene, D gene, V gene, CDR3 protein, CDR3 DNA. D genes are given only for firm matches.

J gene: TRBJ2-2
D gene: .
V gene: TRBV12-2
CDR3 protein: CASRFVLVRQKPPTNTGELFF
CDR3 DNA: TGTGCAAGTCGCTTTGTCTTGGTCAGGCAAAAGCCCCCAACTAACACCGGGGAGCTGTTTTTT

J gene: TRBJ2-7
D gene: .
V gene: TRBV4-1
CDR3 protein: CASSPSGAIGPDEQYF
CDR3 DNA: TGCGCCAGCAGCCCAAGTGGAGCTATTGGTCCTGACGAGCAGTACTTC

J gene: TRBJ2-3
D gene: TRBD2
V gene: TRBV27
CDR3 protein: CASSRGLAGGHNTQYF
CDR3 DNA: TGTGCCAGCAGCAGAGGACTAGCGGGAGGACATAATACGCAGTATTTT

J gene: TRBJ1-1
D gene: .
V gene: TRBV6-5
CDR3 protein: CASSPRGLTEAFF
CDR3 DNA: TGTGCCAGCAGCCCCCGGGGGCTGACTGAAGCTTTCTTT

J gene: TRBJ2-7
D gene: .
V gene: TRBV27
CDR3 protein: CASSWTVTYEQYF
CDR3 DNA: TGTGCCAGCAGTTGGACAGTCACCTACGAGCAGTACTTC

J gene: TRBJ2-1
D gene: .
V gene: TRBV29-1
CDR3 protein: CSVAGRAGATYNEQFF
CDR3 DNA: TGCAGCGTTGCAGGCAGGGCGGGGGCCACCTACAATGAGCAGTTCTTC

J gene: TRBJ2-7
D gene: .
V gene: TRBV7-9
CDR3 protein: CASSDGRSREDEQYF
CDR3 DNA: TGTGCCAGCAGCGATGGACGGAGCAGGGAAGACGAGCAGTACTTC

J gene: TRBJ2-7
D gene: .
V gene: TRBV4-2
CDR3 protein: CASSQHSTSYEQYF
CDR3 DNA: TGTGCCAGCAGCCAGCATAGCACCTCCTACGAGCAGTACTTC

J gene: TRBJ2-2
D gene: .
V gene: TRBV15
CDR3 protein: CATSRGRTGELFF
CDR3 DNA: TGTGCCACCAGCAGAGGGAGGACCGGGGAGCTGTTTTTT

J gene: TRBJ1-2
D gene: .
V gene: TRBV29-1
CDR3 protein: CSAAGASNYGYTF
CDR3 DNA: TGCAGCGCGGCAGGGGCCTCTAACTATGGCTACACCTTC

J gene: TRBJ2-7
D gene: .
V gene: TRBV15
CDR3 protein: CATSSQTGSPYEQYF
CDR3 DNA: TGTGCCACCAGCAGTCAAACAGGGTCTCCCTACGAGCAGTACTTC

J gene: TRBJ1-3
D gene: .
V gene: TRBV7-8
CDR3 protein: CASSSRNSPGTGNTIYF
CDR3 DNA: TGTGCCAGCAGCTCTCGCAACTCCCCAGGGACTGGAAACACCATATATTTT

J gene: TRBJ2-2
D gene: .
V gene: TRBV5-1
CDR3 protein: CASSFYGASTGELFF
CDR3 DNA: TGCGCCAGCAGCTTCTATGGGGCGAGCACCGGGGAGCTGTTTTTT

J gene: TRBJ2-7
D gene: TRBD2
V gene: TRBV27
CDR3 protein: CASKGGLAGDEQYF
CDR3 DNA: TGTGCCAGCAAAGGAGGACTAGCGGGAGACGAGCAGTACTTC

J gene: TRBJ1-5
D gene: TRBD1
V gene: TRBV7-9
CDR3 protein: CASSATGGTEQPQHF
CDR3 DNA: TGTGCCAGCAGCGCAACAGGGGGCACTGAGCAGCCCCAGCATTTT

J gene: TRBJ2-2
D gene: TRBD2
V gene: TRBV9
CDR3 protein: CASSAKNGLANTGELFF
CDR3 DNA: TGTGCCAGCAGCGCCAAGAACGGACTAGCGAACACCGGGGAGCTGTTTTTT

J gene: TRBJ1-5
D gene: .
V gene: TRBV30
CDR3 protein: CAWSDDTINQPQHF
CDR3 DNA: TGTGCCTGGAGCGATGACACGATCAATCAGCCCCAGCATTTT